The 16 T cell receptor beta chains below were found in one sample sequenced in a study of blood T cell repertoires in COVID-19. Repertoires were generated with immunoSEQ multiplex PCR, while TCRdb's copy carries only in-frame clones and drops some. Seen here are under 70,000 clones, more than 60% observed once, and the top ten hold approximately 15%. The sequencing sample was made of peripheral blood. The receptors come from a woman in her 70s with acute or convalescent COVID-19.

This clone was seen only a few times. The sample has other DNA sequences that encode this CDR3 too. This sequence joins TRBV5-6 and TRBJ2-5; no clear D gene. CDR3 length equals 11 residues. The V gene's germline CDR1 is SGHDT and CDR2 YYEEEE. V shed 5 bases and J shed 5 bases, with 7 bases lying between them. CDR3 loop: CASSLRETQYF. CDR3 bases: TGTGCCAGCAGTTTGCGGGAGACCCAGTACTTC.

This sequence joins TRBV6-5 and TRBJ2-1, with 11 positions matching TRBD2. The CDR3 covers 13 residues. Per the germline V gene, CDR1 is MNHEY and CDR2 is SVGAGI. With V trimmed by 2 bases and J by 16 bases, 7 bases remained unmatched. The CDR3 DNA sequence: TGTGCCAGCAGTTACCTAGCGGGGGGCCCCCTTTTCTTC. Translation gives CASSYLAGGPLFF.

The rearrangement uses TRBV3-1 (or the pseudogene TRBV3-2) and TRBJ2-7; 7 bases fit TRBD1. After removal of 4 bases from V and 0 bases from J, the junction contained 3 bases not matched to a gene. There are 14 residues in the CDR3. Germline assignment: CDR1 LGHDT and CDR2 YNNKEL (reference sequence). CDR3 in DNA: TGTGCCAGCAGCCCGACAGGGAACTCCTACGAGCAGTACGTC. It yields the protein CASSPTGNSYEQYV.

The chain has TRBV3-1 (or the pseudogene TRBV3-2) and TRBJ2-3, with 10 bases matching TRBD2. The CDR3 spans 19 residues. The V and J ends lost 1 base and 2 bases, in that order; junction bases with no gene match: 12. Germline lookup yields CDR1 LGHDT and CDR2 YNNKEL (reference sequence). The CDR3 loop is CASSQGRSGGSGYTDTQYF. For the CDR3, the DNA is TGTGCCAGCAGCCAAGGCCGTAGCGGGGGGTCTGGGTACACAGATACGCAGTATTTT.

The V call is TRBV9, the J call TRBJ2-2; D unresolved. This CDR3 is 13 amino acids long. The V end was cut by 4 bases, the J end by 3 bases, with 7 bases between. Germline-derived CDR1 and CDR2 are SGDLS and YYNGEE. CDR3 DNA sequence: TGTGCCAGCAGCCCCTCCTACACCGGGGAGCTGTTTTTT. This gives the protein CASSPSYTGELFF. Full variable domain (remainder filled in from reference TRBV9 and TRBJ2-2): DSGVTQTPKHLITATGQRVTLRCSPRSGDLSVYWYQQSLDQGLQFLIQYYNGEERAKGNILERFSAQQFPDLHSELNLSSLELGDSALYFCASSPSYTGELFFGEGSRLTVL.

Only one count was recorded for this clone. This chain connects TRBV5-4 to TRBJ1-1; TRBD1 agrees at 7 bases. Germline lookup yields CDR1 SGHNT and CDR2 YYREEE (reference sequence). V shed 0 bases, J shed 7 bases, and the junction held 9 bases outside the gene matches. CDR3 length: 15 residues. CDR3 in DNA: TGTGCCAGCAGCTTGGCGACAGGGCGGGTCGGTGAAGCTTTCTTT. This gives the protein CASSLATGRVGEAFF.

The chain carries TRBV9 and TRBJ2-5, with 9 bases matching TRBD2. The CDR3 length is 16 residues. Unmatched junction bases numbered 10, after V lost 0 bases and J lost 7 bases. Germline V CDR1 and CDR2: SGDLS, YYNGEE. The CDR3 region is CASSVEGIAGEGTQYF. The CDR3 bases are TGTGCCAGCAGCGTAGAGGGGATAGCGGGGGAGGGGACCCAGTACTTC.

The CDR3 loop is CASSQIAGGETQYF. CDR3 nucleotide sequence: TGTGCCAGCAGCCAAATAGCGGGGGGGGAGACCCAGTACTTC. V and J are TRBV4-2 and TRBJ2-5; 11 nucleotides align to TRBD2. CDR3 length equals 14 residues. With V trimmed by 2 bases and J by 5 bases, 1 base remained unmatched. Germline CDR1 is LGHNA and CDR2 is YNFKEQ.

The V gene is TRBV7-9, the J gene TRBJ1-1; D might be TRBD1 (5 bases). The CDR3 is 15 residues long. Deletions cut 8 bases from V and 5 bases from J, with 21 bases between. Germline values: CDR1 SEHNR, CDR2 FQNEAQ (reference sequence). CDR3 sequence: CASGSRQLRETEAFF. The CDR3 nucleotides are TGTGCCAGCGGTTCCCGACAACTCAGGGAAACTGAAGCTTTCTTT.

This sequence joins TRBV5-1 and TRBJ2-4, with TRBD1 as a possible D gene (5 bases). The CDR3 length is 17 residues. The germline V and J ends were trimmed by 0 bases and 1 base, with 14 bases remaining between them. Germline V CDR1 and CDR2: SGHRS, YFSETQ. The CDR3 loop reads CASSLGGTPGAKNIQYF. Here the CDR3 DNA reads TGCGCCAGCAGCTTGGGAGGCACACCAGGGGCCAAAAACATTCAGTACTTC.

This clone was recorded a few times. V is TRBV12-5 and J is TRBJ1-5, with TRBD1 as a possible D gene (5 bases). Germline-derived CDR1 and CDR2 are LGHNT and FRNRAP. CDR3 length: 15 amino acids. V shed 0 bases and J shed 7 bases, with 13 bases lying between them. In DNA form, the CDR3 reads TGTGCTAGTGGTTTGGTGGGGCAGGAGGGCCAGCCCCAGCATTTT. Protein product: CASGLVGQEGQPQHF.

The genes are TRBV6-4 and TRBJ2-2; perhaps TRBD2 as D (5 bases). Germline V gives CDR1 MRHNA, CDR2 SNTAGT. The length of the CDR3 is 15 residues. V dropped 4 bases and J dropped 2 bases, with 11 bases sitting between them. CDR3 in DNA: TGTGCCAGCAGTGCTTCAGGACTCAACACCGGGGAGCTGTTTTTT. It yields the protein CASSASGLNTGELFF.

The J gene is TRBJ1-2, the V gene TRBV5-5; maybe TRBD1 (5 bases). This CDR3 is built from 14 residues. From germline, CDR1 is SGHKS and CDR2 YYEKEE (reference sequence). With 6 bases removed from V and 2 bases from J, the gap between germline ends came to 14 bases. CDR3 coding DNA: TGTGCCAGCACCTTCAGGGCCGGGAACTATGGCTACACCTTC. Protein sequence: CASTFRAGNYGYTF.

The V and J genes are TRBV6-5 and TRBJ1-1; unclear D gene. The germline V gene encodes CDR1 MNHEY and CDR2 SVGAGI. The germline V and J ends were trimmed by 8 bases and 0 bases, with 13 bases remaining between them. This CDR3 spans 14 amino acids. CDR3 amino acids: CASAGGRVNTEAFF. DNA of the CDR3: TGTGCCAGCGCGGGAGGACGGGTGAACACTGAAGCTTTCTTT.

This clone was seen just once. The rearrangement uses TRBV5-1 and TRBJ1-2; tentative D call: TRBD1 (5 bases). V lost 2 bases and J lost 9, with 17 bases in between. Germline-derived CDR1 and CDR2 are SGHRS and YFSETQ. CDR3 length: 14 amino acids. CDR3 in DNA: TGCGCCAGCAGCTTAGACGGGGGATCTATGCGCTACACCTTC. It translates to CASSLDGGSMRYTF.

This clone came up a few times. The rearrangement joins TRBV7-9 to TRBJ1-5; D is uncertain. This CDR3 is 13 amino acids long. CDR1 and CDR2 (germline): SEHNR, FQNEAQ (reference sequence). Trimming removed 3 bases at V and 5 bases at J, with 8 bases between. The chain's CDR3 is CASSFNTHQPQHF. The CDR3 nucleotides read TGTGCCAGCAGCTTTAACACCCATCAGCCCCAGCATTTT.